Shown below are 15 T cell receptor beta chains from a single sample sequenced in a study of early T cells in non-severe SARS-CoV-2 infection. TCRdb re-derived calls from the 5' RACE reads in MiXCR, one entry per CDR3 protein. The table has tens of thousands of distinct CDR3 sequences, roughly 12% seen once. The specimen sequenced was whole blood. The receptor source for this set is an adult who was a healthcare worker with PCR-confirmed SARS-CoV-2 infection or an uninfected control (not recorded which).

This clonotype showed up many times. The CDR3 sequence: CASRSSTDTQYF. The CDR3 region has the DNA TGTGCCAGCAGGTCTAGCACAGATACGCAGTATTTT. The gene calls are TRBV12-3 or TRBV12-4 and TRBJ2-3; D is undetermined. The CDR3 totals 12 residues. With 6 bases removed from V and 0 bases from J, the gap between germline ends came to 4 bases.

Many counts were recorded for this clonotype. This chain connects TRBV7-6 to TRBJ2-7, with a possible D match to TRBD2 (6 bases). V dropped 5 bases and J dropped 0 bases, with 8 bases sitting between them. CDR1 is SGHVS, CDR2 FNYEAQ, per germline. CDR3 size: 13 residues. Here the CDR3 DNA reads TGTGCCAGCAGCCCGGGGGTCTCCTACGAGCAGTACTTC. It specifies CASSPGVSYEQYF.

With respect to this clonotype: This may come from a read error, since a much larger clone is one base off. This chain uses TRBV3-1 with TRBJ2-5; D is tentatively TRBD1 or TRBD2 (6 bases each). Germline V gene data show CDR1 as LGHDT and CDR2 as YNNKEL (reference sequence). This CDR3 comprises 15 residues. The CDR3 spells CASSQGAGWQETQHF. DNA for the CDR3: TGTGCCAGCAGCCAGGGGGCGGGATGGCAAGAGACCCAGCACTTC.

The chain joins TRBV5-4 to TRBJ1-5, with D perhaps matching TRBD1 (5 bases). The CDR3 is made up of 15 amino acids. The ends were cut back, 0 bases at V and 2 bases at J, with 9 bases in the middle. The germline V gene has CDR1 SGHNT and CDR2 YYREEE (reference sequence). The CDR3 reads CASSLAGSGNQPQHF. CDR3 nucleotides: TGTGCCAGCAGCTTGGCAGGGTCGGGCAATCAGCCCCAGCATTTT. The variable domain in full, completed from reference TRBV5-4 and TRBJ1-5, reads ETGVTQSPTHLIKTRGQQVTLRCSSQSGHNTVSWYQQALGQGPQFIFQYYREEENGRGNFPPRFSGLQFPNYSSELNVNALELDDSALYLCASSLAGSGNQPQHFGDGTRLSIL.

At least ten counts were recorded for this clonotype. V and J are TRBV18 and TRBJ1-4; TRBD1 might be the D (5 bases). This CDR3 comprises 16 residues. Per germline, CDR1 KGHSH and CDR2 LQKENI. The V gene lost 4 bases and the J gene lost 5 bases, with 17 bases spanning the gap. The CDR3: CASSQVVGLSNEKLFF. In DNA, the CDR3 is TGTGCCAGCTCACAGGTTGTGGGACTCTCGAATGAAAAACTGTTTTTT. The full variable domain, its missing parts supplied by reference TRBV18 and TRBJ1-4, is NAGVMQNPRHLVRRRGQEARLRCSPMKGHSHVYWYRQLPEEGLKFMVYLQKENIIDESGMPKERFSAEFPKEGPSILRIQQVVRGDSAAYFCASSQVVGLSNEKLFFGSGTQLSVL.

This clonotype occurred many times. This chain connects TRBV12-3 or TRBV12-4 to TRBJ2-2, with a tentative D call TRBD1 (5 bases). Trimming cost V 4 bases and J 6 bases, with 15 bases left between them. This CDR3 is built from 15 residues. CDR3 coding DNA: TGTGCCAGCAGTTACAGGATCAATGTCCCCGGGGAGCTGTTTTTT. This codes for CASSYRINVPGELFF.

This clonotype has at least ten counts. The CDR3 spells CASSLGLAVYEQYF. The CDR3, as DNA: TGTGCCAGCAGTTTAGGGCTAGCGGTCTACGAGCAGTACTTC. The rearrangement joins TRBV28 to TRBJ2-7; the match to TRBD2 covers 7 bases. V shed 2 bases and J 3 bases; nucleotides not matched to a gene: 4. Germline V gene sequence: CDR1 MDHEN, CDR2 SYDVKM. This CDR3 comprises 14 residues.

This clonotype was found many times. J is TRBJ2-7 and V is TRBV5-1, with D maybe TRBD2 (6 bases). The CDR3 runs 15 residues. Trimming removed 5 bases at V and 4 bases at J, with 19 bases between. Germline assignment: CDR1 SGHRS and CDR2 YFSETQ. CDR3 bases: TGCGCCAGCAGTTTGATGGGGGACTCTCTTTACGAGCAGTACTTC. It specifies CASSLMGDSLYEQYF.

In its sample, this clonotype was seen many times. V usage is TRBV12-3 or TRBV12-4 and J usage is TRBJ2-1; TRBD1 aligns across 9 bases. V lost 5 bases, J lost 6 bases, and 14 bases stayed unmatched. The CDR3 has 17 amino acids. The CDR3 nucleotides read TGTGCCAGCAGTAATCCAGCCGGGGACAGGGTCATCAATGAGCAGTTCTTC. Translation: CASSNPAGDRVINEQFF.

This clonotype appeared many times. The V call is TRBV11-2, the J call TRBJ2-3; 7 bases map to TRBD1. The ends lost 3 bases at V and 1 base at J; junction bases unmatched: 1. The CDR3 runs to 14 residues. Germline lookup yields CDR1 SGHAT and CDR2 FQNNGV. DNA of the CDR3: TGTGCCAGCAGCTTTGGGACAGGCACAGATACGCAGTATTTT. It specifies CASSFGTGTDTQYF.

This clonotype was seen at least ten times. The chain recombines TRBV5-1 with TRBJ2-3; D uncertain. The CDR3 is 13 amino acids. CDR1 is SGHRS, CDR2 YFSETQ, per germline. V was clipped by 2 bases and J by 5 bases, with 9 bases between them. The CDR3 is CASSFRVGDTQYF. The CDR3 DNA follows: TGCGCCAGCAGCTTCCGGGTAGGAGATACGCAGTATTTT.

This chain uses TRBV28 with TRBJ1-1; a possible D gene is TRBD1 (6 bases). There are 13 residues in the CDR3. CDR1 and CDR2 from the germline V gene are MDHEN and SYDVKM. V was clipped by 3 bases and J by 7 bases, with 12 bases between them. The CDR3 loop is CASSLLQGREAFF. The CDR3, as DNA: TGTGCCAGCAGTTTGTTACAGGGACGTGAAGCTTTCTTT.

The CDR3 DNA follows: TGTGCCAGCAGCCAAGCTCCCCGGAGCCCCGGGGAGCTGTTTTTT. It specifies CASSQAPRSPGELFF. This sequence joins TRBV3-1 and TRBJ2-2; D gene unclear. V was trimmed by 1 base and J by 6 bases, leaving 12 bases between them. This CDR3 contains 15 residues. The V gene's germline CDR1 is LGHDT and CDR2 YNNKEL (reference sequence).

This clonotype was observed many times. As DNA, the CDR3 is TGTGCCAGCAGTGTCGACAGGGTGGCTGGGGCCAACGTCCTGACTTTC. Residues: CASSVDRVAGANVLTF. The chain uses TRBV27 and TRBJ2-6, with 7 positions matching TRBD1. Trimming removed 5 bases from V and 2 bases from J; junction bases left unmatched: 6. Germline-derived CDR1 and CDR2 are MNHEY and SMNVEV (reference sequence). The CDR3 length is 16 residues.

The gene calls are TRBV9 and TRBJ2-7, with D uncertain. This CDR3 has 15 amino acids. CDR1 is SGDLS, CDR2 YYNGEE, per germline. V was shortened by 0 bases and J by 0 bases, with 10 bases between the two germline ends. The CDR3: CASSVDLVNSYEQYF. CDR3 bases: TGTGCCAGCAGCGTAGACCTGGTAAACTCCTACGAGCAGTACTTC. The full variable domain, its missing parts supplied by reference TRBV9 and TRBJ2-7, is DSGVTQTPKHLITATGQRVTLRCSPRSGDLSVYWYQQSLDQGLQFLIQYYNGEERAKGNILERFSAQQFPDLHSELNLSSLELGDSALYFCASSVDLVNSYEQYFGPGTRLTVT.